The 23 T cell receptor beta chains given below trace back to one sample, sequenced in a study of vaccination and CD4 T cells after COVID-19. No antigen is known for these receptors. Sequencing of the DNA from cultured CD4+ T cells was carried out with the Oncomine TCR Beta short-read assay. The genomic DNA was obtained from cultured CD4+ T cells by extraction with the QIAamp micro DNA kit. In TCRdb, the PCR reads were re-called with MiXCR into one record per CDR3 protein. The sample has some 10,000 distinct CDR3 sequences, just under 30% seen once. Treatment here: roughly 11-day PBMC culture with coronavirus spike peptide pools or control peptides (ViraFEST assay). One should note that the unexposed donor's CD4+ T cells were collected before the COVID-19 pandemic (2011-2018). The specimen sequenced was CD4+ T cells from blood, cultured in vitro. These receptors were obtained from a human donor in good health.

V gene TRBV7-2 combines with J gene TRBJ2-3; weak D call: TRBD1 (5 bases). This CDR3 comprises 14 residues. Germline V lookup: CDR1 SGHTA, CDR2 FQGNSA. V was pared by 5 bases and J by 2 bases, with 11 bases between. DNA of the CDR3: TGTGCCAGCAGCCTTGACAGCCACACAGATACGCAGTATTTT. Translated, it gives CASSLDSHTDTQYF. Full variable domain (rest looked up from reference TRBV7-2 and TRBJ2-3): GAGVSQSPSNKVTEKGKDVELRCDPISGHTALYWYRQSLGQGLEFLIYFQGNSAPDKSGLPSDRFSAERTGGSVSTLTIQRTQQEDSAVYLCASSLDSHTDTQYFGPGTRLTVL.

This clonotype was counted only a few times. The V and J genes are TRBV30 and TRBJ2-7, with D unresolved. Trimming cost V 0 bases and J 4 bases, with 7 bases left between them. Germline V gene data show CDR1 as GTSNPN and CDR2 as SVGIG (reference sequence). This CDR3 comprises 12 residues. The CDR3 here is CAWSVGVYEQYF. The CDR3 DNA reads as TGTGCCTGGAGTGTAGGAGTGTACGAGCAGTACTTC.

The chain joins TRBV7-3 to TRBJ2-5; 7 bases map to TRBD1. CDR1 is SGHTA and CDR2 is FQGTGA in the germline V gene. The CDR3 loop spans 15 amino acids. The V gene end was trimmed by 4 bases and the J gene end by 1 base; junction bases not matched to a gene: 6. The CDR3 DNA sequence: TGTGCCAGCAGCTCCCGACAGGGATTCCAAGAGACCCAGTACTTC. This codes for CASSSRQGFQETQYF.

This clonotype was seen more than once but under ten times. This rearrangement joins TRBV28 to TRBJ2-3; 8 nucleotides align to TRBD2. From germline, CDR1 is MDHEN and CDR2 SYDVKM. The J segment lost 8 bases and the V segment lost 3 bases, leaving 7 bases of the junction unmatched. This CDR3 comprises 14 residues. The CDR3 DNA sequence: TGTGCCAGCAGTTTGAGCGGGGGACGCGGTACGCAGTATTTT. The encoded protein is CASSLSGGRGTQYF. The full variable domain, with the rest looked up from reference TRBV28 and TRBJ2-3, is DVKVTQSSRYLVKRTGEKVFLECVQDMDHENMFWYRQDPGLGLRLIYFSYDVKMKEKGDIPEGYSVSREKKERFSLILESASTNQTSMYLCASSLSGGRGTQYFGPGTRLTVL.

In its sample, this clonotype was seen a few times. V is TRBV28 and J is TRBJ2-7, with a weak D call TRBD1 (5 bases). This CDR3 is 14 amino acids long. Germline V gives CDR1 MDHEN, CDR2 SYDVKM. Trimming removed 2 bases from V and 2 bases from J, with 10 bases in between. For the CDR3, the DNA is TGTGCCAGCAGTTTAACAAAGGGGCCCTACGAGCAGTACTTC. This encodes CASSLTKGPYEQYF. Based on the CDR3 plus reference TRBV28 and TRBJ2-7, the full variable domain is DVKVTQSSRYLVKRTGEKVFLECVQDMDHENMFWYRQDPGLGLRLIYFSYDVKMKEKGDIPEGYSVSREKKERFSLILESASTNQTSMYLCASSLTKGPYEQYFGPGTRLTVT.

This clonotype was counted only a few times. This chain connects TRBV4-3 to TRBJ2-7; 10 nucleotides line up with TRBD2. Germline CDR1 reads LGHNA; CDR2 reads YSLEER. The CDR3 covers 15 residues. V gave up 3 bases and J gave up 3 bases; unmatched junction bases: 5. CDR3 bases: TGCGCCAGCAGCCACACACTAGCGGGGCACTACGAGCAGTACTTC. It translates to CASSHTLAGHYEQYF.

This clonotype was detected only a few times. This sequence joins TRBV20-1 and TRBJ2-1; 10 nucleotides match TRBD2. The V gene's germline CDR1 is DFQATT and CDR2 SNEGSKA (reference sequence). This CDR3 comprises 15 residues. Trimming removed 0 bases from V and 3 bases from J; junction bases left unmatched: 2. CDR3 sequence reads: CSARDPSGSYNEQFF. In DNA form, the CDR3 reads TGCAGTGCTAGAGACCCTAGCGGGAGCTACAATGAGCAGTTCTTC.

This clonotype was counted between two and nine times. The rearrangement joins TRBV7-9 to TRBJ2-7; 14 nucleotides match TRBD2. Unmatched junction bases numbered 5, after V lost 8 bases and J lost 5 bases. Germline CDR1 reads SEHNR; CDR2 reads FQNEAQ (reference sequence). The CDR3 spans 14 residues. This CDR3 is CASGTSGSLNEQYF. The CDR3 DNA reads TGTGCCAGCGGGACTAGCGGGAGCTTGAACGAGCAGTACTTC.

The chain recombines TRBV29-1 with TRBJ2-5, with unresolved D. With 3 bases removed from V and 5 bases from J, the gap between germline ends came to 13 bases. Germline CDR1 SQVTM, CDR2 ANQGSEA. The CDR3 spans 13 residues. The CDR3 is CSVDDSSRETQYF. DNA of the CDR3: TGCAGCGTTGACGATTCTAGTCGGGAGACCCAGTACTTC.

The chain has TRBV12-3 or TRBV12-4 and TRBJ2-7; a weak D match, TRBD2 (6 bases). Trimming pared 5 bases from V and 4 bases from J, leaving 9 bases between. The CDR3 runs 12 residues. CDR3: CASSPGGYEQYF. Here the CDR3 DNA reads TGTGCCAGCAGTCCCGGGGGATACGAGCAGTACTTC.

This clonotype appeared a few times. The genes are TRBV20-1 and TRBJ2-1; 11 bases fit TRBD2. CDR1 and CDR2 from the germline V gene are DFQATT and SNEGSKA (reference sequence). With 5 bases clipped from V and 4 bases from J, the junction kept 7 bases outside the gene matches. The CDR3 consists of 15 residues. The CDR3: CSADSGRVQYNEQFF. CDR3 in DNA: TGCAGTGCTGATAGCGGGAGGGTCCAGTACAATGAGCAGTTCTTC.

The V call is TRBV7-9, the J call TRBJ2-7, with D tentatively TRBD1 (5 bases). Germline V lookup: CDR1 SEHNR, CDR2 FQNEAQ (reference sequence). The CDR3 length is 16 residues. V lost 5 bases to trimming and J lost 2 bases, with 19 bases between them. The CDR3 loop is CASSTPRVGAPYEQYF. The CDR3 DNA follows: TGTGCCAGCAGCACTCCCCGGGTAGGGGCGCCCTACGAGCAGTACTTC.

This clonotype was counted between two and nine times. The J gene is TRBJ1-2, the V gene TRBV5-4, with D possibly being TRBD1 (5 bases). The CDR3 is made up of 14 amino acids. The V gene lost 5 bases and the J gene lost 3 bases, with 14 bases spanning the gap. Germline values: CDR1 SGHNT, CDR2 YYREEE (reference sequence). The CDR3 reads CASRGPGTDYGYTF. DNA of the CDR3: TGTGCCAGCAGGGGCCCCGGGACGGACTATGGCTACACCTTC.

This clonotype has only a few counts. The chain recombines TRBV19 with TRBJ1-1; D unclear. The V gene's germline CDR1 is LNHDA and CDR2 SQIVND (reference sequence). CDR3 length equals 13 residues. Deletions cut 1 base from V and 1 base from J, with 4 bases between. CDR3 region: CASSIAPNTEAFF. The CDR3 DNA is TGTGCCAGTAGTATAGCCCCGAACACTGAAGCTTTCTTT. Combining the CDR3 with reference TRBV19 and TRBJ1-1 gives the whole variable domain DGGITQSPKYLFRKEGQNVTLSCEQNLNHDAMYWYRQDPGQGLRLIYYSQIVNDFQKGDIAEGYSVSREKKESFPLTVTSAQKNPTAFYLCASSIAPNTEAFFGQGTRLTVV.

The rearrangement joins TRBV18 to TRBJ2-3; no firm D call. The germline CDR1 and CDR2 sequences are KGHSH and LQKENI. CDR3 size: 13 residues. Trimming left V 2 bases short and J 1 base short, with 4 bases between. The CDR3 DNA reads as TGTGCCAGCTCACCAACGGGCACAGATACGCAGTATTTT. This codes for CASSPTGTDTQYF.

The rearrangement links TRBV20-1 to TRBJ2-4; 11 bases match TRBD2. The V gene end was trimmed by 5 bases and the J gene end by 0 bases; junction bases not matched to a gene: 0. Germline CDR1 reads DFQATT; CDR2 reads SNEGSKA (reference sequence). The CDR3 runs 14 residues. The CDR3, as DNA: TGCAGTGCTGGACTAGCGGGAGCCAAAAACATTCAGTACTTC. Its translation: CSAGLAGAKNIQYF.

CDR3 DNA sequence: TGTGCCAGCTTCAGGGATACTAAGAATTCACCCCTCCACTTT. This sequence encodes CASFRDTKNSPLHF. The rearrangement links TRBV12-3 or TRBV12-4 to TRBJ1-6, with TRBD1 as a possible D gene (5 bases). V lost 8 bases, J lost 7 bases, and 15 bases lay in between. CDR3 size: 14 residues.

This chain connects TRBV28 to TRBJ1-3; no clear D gene. Trimming took 2 bases from V and 2 from J, leaving 4 bases between them. In germline, CDR1 is MDHEN, CDR2 SYDVKM. This CDR3 has 13 residues. CDR3 sequence reads: CASSLGTGNTIYF. DNA of the CDR3: TGTGCCAGCAGTTTAGGTACTGGAAACACCATATATTTT.

This clonotype showed up just a few times. CDR3 residues: CASSEASGSRETQYF. As DNA, the CDR3 is TGTGCCAGCAGTGAAGCGAGCGGGAGCCGGGAGACCCAGTACTTC. J is TRBJ2-5 and V is TRBV2, with TRBD2 matching over 8 bases. CDR3 size: 15 residues. The ends lost 0 bases at V and 5 bases at J; junction bases unmatched: 5. Germline V CDR1 and CDR2: SNHLY, FYNNEI.

The chain links TRBV7-9 to TRBJ2-3; maybe TRBD1 (6 bases). The CDR3 sequence is 15 residues long. From germline, CDR1 is SEHNR and CDR2 FQNEAQ (reference sequence). The V end lost 5 bases, the J end lost 4 bases, and 16 bases lay between the germline ends. CDR3: CASSPGVAWPDTQYF. DNA for the CDR3: TGTGCCAGCAGCCCAGGGGTAGCCTGGCCAGATACGCAGTATTTT.

This rearrangement joins TRBV4-2 to TRBJ1-2, with D maybe TRBD1 (6 bases). Trimming took 1 base from V and 1 from J, leaving 10 bases between them. The CDR3 is 15 residues long. Germline V gene sequence: CDR1 LGHNA, CDR2 YNFKEQ. The CDR3 spells CASSQGPQGNYGYTF. The CDR3 DNA reads as TGTGCCAGCAGCCAAGGACCACAGGGTAACTATGGCTACACCTTC.

In regard to this clonotype: The junction shows a germline mismatch at one end, possibly a read error. The CDR3 DNA sequence: TGTGCTAGCAGCTTAGGGCTAGCGGGCACAGATACGCAGTATTTT. The encoded protein is CASSLGLAGTDTQYF. V usage is TRBV7-7 and J usage is TRBJ2-3; TRBD2 matches 7 bases. There are 15 residues in the CDR3. The V gene's germline CDR1 is SSHAT and CDR2 FNYEAQ (reference sequence).

The chain has TRBV27 and TRBJ2-7; 8 nucleotides match TRBD2. V shed 4 bases and J 6 bases; nucleotides not matched to a gene: 11. Germline V CDR1 and CDR2: MNHEY, SMNVEV (reference sequence). The CDR3 consists of 15 residues. CDR3 sequence: CASSSLREGFREQYF. CDR3 DNA sequence: TGTGCCAGCAGTTCACTCCGGGAGGGGTTTCGCGAGCAGTACTTC.